Each of the 25 T cell receptor beta chains below was sequenced from the same sample in a study of blood T cell repertoires in COVID-19. Assay: immunoSEQ multiplex PCR; the TCRdb copy retains only in-frame clones and omits some. Among under 300,000 clones listed, approximately 88% were seen once. Sequencing was carried out using PBMCs or T cells enriched from blood (not recorded which). The receptor set was obtained from a woman in her thirties or forties with acute COVID-19.

The chain uses TRBV5-1 and TRBJ2-3; no firm D call. This CDR3 is 13 amino acids long. V was trimmed by 0 bases and J by 6 bases, leaving 8 bases between them. The germline V gene has CDR1 SGHRS and CDR2 YFSETQ. In DNA, the CDR3 is TGCGCCAGCAGCTTGGTCGTAGTTGATACGCAGTATTTT. It encodes CASSLVVVDTQYF.

The sample holds a few counts of this clone. The chain links TRBV6-5 to TRBJ1-1; D gene ambiguous. V dropped 7 bases and J dropped 5 bases, with 17 bases sitting between them. In germline, CDR1 is MNHEY, CDR2 SVGAGI. The CDR3 runs 14 residues. CDR3 residues: CASTLSAERTEAFF. The CDR3 bases are TGTGCCAGCACCTTATCGGCGGAGAGGACTGAAGCTTTCTTT.

This chain connects TRBV7-6 to TRBJ2-5; a possible D gene is TRBD2 (5 bases). With 1 base removed from V and 1 base from J, the gap between germline ends came to 10 bases. The length of the CDR3 is 15 residues. CDR1 and CDR2 (germline): SGHVS, FNYEAQ. CDR3 nucleotides: TGTGCCAGCAGCTTAGACGCGGGTAGCCAAGAGACCCAGTACTTC. This encodes CASSLDAGSQETQYF.

V gene TRBV28 combines with J gene TRBJ2-4, with 8 bases aligning to TRBD1. V dropped 4 bases and J dropped 1; count of bases not matched to a gene: 6. The germline V gene has CDR1 MDHEN and CDR2 SYDVKM. The length of the CDR3 is 16 residues. Here the CDR3 reads CASSSTGAGAKNIQYF. In nucleotides, the CDR3 is TGTGCCAGCAGTTCGACAGGGGCGGGGGCCAAAAACATTCAGTACTTC. Full variable domain (missing parts from reference TRBV28 and TRBJ2-4): DVKVTQSSRYLVKRTGEKVFLECVQDMDHENMFWYRQDPGLGLRLIYFSYDVKMKEKGDIPEGYSVSREKKERFSLILESASTNQTSMYLCASSSTGAGAKNIQYFGAGTRLSVL.

V is TRBV3-1 (or the pseudogene TRBV3-2) and J is TRBJ2-5, with 11 bases fitting TRBD2. The CDR3 contains 16 residues. V lost 2 bases to trimming and J lost 4 bases; unmatched junction nucleotides: 6. Germline V gene sequence: CDR1 LGHDT, CDR2 YNNKEL (reference sequence). CDR3 amino acids: CASSQLAGGLGETQYF. The CDR3 coding sequence is TGTGCCAGCAGCCAACTAGCGGGAGGTTTGGGAGAGACCCAGTACTTC.

The V gene is TRBV7-6, the J gene TRBJ2-7; 8 nucleotides line up with TRBD1. Germline CDR1 is SGHVS and CDR2 is FNYEAQ. This CDR3 contains 14 residues. The trim removed 6 bases at V and 2 bases at J, leaving 6 bases unmatched. The CDR3 here is CASRAGTGPYEQYF. The CDR3 DNA follows: TGTGCCAGCAGGGCCGGGACAGGCCCCTACGAGCAGTACTTC.

The rearrangement joins TRBV25-1 to TRBJ1-2; perhaps TRBD1 as D (5 bases). CDR3 length: 14 residues. The V gene lost 3 bases and the J gene lost 12 bases, with 20 bases spanning the gap. From germline, CDR1 is MGHDK and CDR2 SYGVNS. In nucleotides, the CDR3 is TGTGCCAGCAGTGAGGGGCGGGACGGATCCCGCCACACCTTC. Protein sequence: CASSEGRDGSRHTF.

This chain links TRBV9 with TRBJ2-3; 8 positions agree with TRBD2. The V gene's germline CDR1 is SGDLS and CDR2 YYNGEE. Trimming took 0 bases from V and 3 from J; bases not matched to a gene: 6. CDR3 length: 16 amino acids. The CDR3, as DNA: TGTGCCAGCAGCGTAGGGCCAGCGGGGGATACAGATACGCAGTATTTT. Translating it yields CASSVGPAGDTDTQYF.

The rearrangement joins TRBV3-1 (or the pseudogene TRBV3-2) to TRBJ2-1; TRBD2 is a possible D gene (6 bases). The V and J ends lost 3 bases and 6 bases respectively, with 9 bases between them. This CDR3 contains 13 residues. Germline CDR1 is LGHDT and CDR2 is YNNKEL (reference sequence). The chain's CDR3 is CASSHLRGNEQFF. DNA for the CDR3: TGTGCCAGCAGCCACCTGCGGGGCAATGAGCAGTTCTTC.

The chain employs TRBV27 and TRBJ1-5, with 7 bases that match TRBD1. Germline V gene lookup returns CDR1 MNHEY and CDR2 SMNVEV (reference sequence). The CDR3 is made up of 16 amino acids. V shed 4 bases and J 2 bases; nucleotides not matched to a gene: 8. The CDR3, as DNA: TGTGCCAGCAGTTCATGGACAGGTGGCGGCAATCAGCCCCAGCATTTT. Encoded protein: CASSSWTGGGNQPQHF.

The chain is built from TRBV6-6 and TRBJ1-4; D not certain. The germline V gene encodes CDR1 MNHNY and CDR2 SVGAGI (reference sequence). The CDR3 length is 12 residues. Trimming cost V 7 bases and J 4 bases, with 7 bases left between them. CDR3 in DNA: TGTGCCAGCAACCGAGATAATGAAAAACTGTTTTTT. Amino acids: CASNRDNEKLFF.

This chain connects TRBV5-1 to TRBJ2-7, with 9 nucleotides matching TRBD2. Unmatched junction bases numbered 5, after V lost 4 bases and J lost 6 bases. This CDR3 has 13 residues. Per germline, CDR1 SGHRS and CDR2 YFSETQ. For the CDR3, the DNA is TGCGCCAGCAGCGGCGGGGGGGCGGCCGAGCAGTACTTC. Its translation is CASSGGGAAEQYF.

This clone was counted once. The chain is built from TRBV5-6 and TRBJ1-6; D is unresolved. This CDR3 has 14 amino acids. Germline V lookup: CDR1 SGHDT, CDR2 YYEEEE. V was shortened by 2 bases and J by 9 bases, with 12 bases between the two germline ends. Here the CDR3 DNA reads TGTGCCAGCAGCTTTCCCCTAATTGGTTCACCCCTCCACTTT. The encoded protein is CASSFPLIGSPLHF.

This chain uses TRBV30 with TRBJ1-1; D possibly corresponds to TRBD1 (6 bases). This CDR3 has 11 amino acids. Germline CDR1 reads GTSNPN; CDR2 reads SVGIG (reference sequence). V was clipped by 2 bases and J by 11 bases, with 12 bases between them. CDR3 nucleotide sequence: TGTGCCTGGAGTACAGGGTCGTCGGCTTTCTTT. Translation gives CAWSTGSSAFF.

The chain carries TRBV6-5 and TRBJ1-4; 8 bases are a match to TRBD1. J gave up 10 bases and V 5 bases, and 3 bases lay outside the gene matches. From germline, CDR1 is MNHEY and CDR2 SVGAGI. The CDR3 has 12 amino acids. CDR3 sequence (DNA): TGTGCCAGCAGTACAGGGGGGAGAAAACTGTTTTTT. Protein sequence: CASSTGGRKLFF.

The rearrangement links TRBV9 to TRBJ2-1, with 9 bases matching TRBD2. V gave up 0 bases and J gave up 7 bases; unmatched junction bases: 5. The germline V gene has CDR1 SGDLS and CDR2 YYNGEE. This CDR3 contains 15 residues. The CDR3 nucleotides are TGTGCCAGCAGCGTAGCGGTAGCGGGAGTTAATGAGCAGTTCTTC. Encoded protein: CASSVAVAGVNEQFF.

The chain carries TRBV2 and TRBJ2-7; D remains ambiguous. This CDR3 spans 13 amino acids. With 3 bases removed from V and 0 bases from J, the gap between germline ends came to 6 bases. Germline V CDR1 and CDR2: SNHLY, FYNNEI. This CDR3 is CASSDGSSYEQYV. CDR3 DNA sequence: TGTGCCAGCAGTGACGGTTCCTCCTACGAGCAGTACGTC.

This chain joins TRBV11-2 and TRBJ2-3; a weak D match, TRBD2 (6 bases). The CDR3 has 16 residues. The germline V and J ends were trimmed by 5 bases and 4 bases, with 19 bases remaining between them. CDR1 and CDR2 from the germline V gene are SGHAT and FQNNGV. Written as DNA, the CDR3 is TGTGCCAGCAGCCCGTTCTGGTCGGGAGCCTCAGATACGCAGTATTTT. Its protein is CASSPFWSGASDTQYF.

This clone came up a few times. This chain joins TRBV3-1 (or the pseudogene TRBV3-2) and TRBJ2-4, with TRBD2 identical over 7 bases. The V gene's germline CDR1 is LGHDT and CDR2 YNNKEL (reference sequence). Losses at the gene ends were 4 bases for V and 5 bases for J; bases not matched to a gene: 5. The CDR3 covers 14 residues. CDR3 in DNA: TGTGCCAGCAGCCCCCTAGGGAGGGAAAACATTCAGTACTTC. This gives the protein CASSPLGRENIQYF.

This chain uses TRBV9 with TRBJ1-1, with no clear D. CDR1 SGDLS and CDR2 YYNGEE come from the germline V gene. Trimming removed 0 bases at V and 7 bases at J, with 10 bases between. CDR3 length: 13 residues. This chain's CDR3 is CASSVGQTGEAFF. CDR3 DNA sequence: TGTGCCAGCAGCGTAGGCCAGACGGGTGAAGCTTTCTTT.

The chain uses TRBV23-1 and TRBJ2-7, with unresolved D. TRBV23-1 qualifies as an ORF whose function is uncertain. V was clipped by 1 base and J by 3 bases, with 13 bases between them. This CDR3 contains 15 residues. CDR3 in amino acids: CASSQFYASCYEQYV. CDR3 coding DNA: TGCGCCAGCAGTCAATTTTACGCGTCGTGCTACGAGCAGTACGTC.

The chain recombines TRBV10-3 with TRBJ1-5; 10 bases map to TRBD1. The germline V gene encodes CDR1 ENHRY and CDR2 SYGVKD. Trimming removed 10 bases from V and 5 bases from J; junction bases left unmatched: 8. There are 14 residues in the CDR3. The chain's CDR3 is CASGQGGLYQPQHF. As DNA, the CDR3 is TGTGCCAGCGGACAGGGGGGTCTCTATCAGCCCCAGCATTTT.

In its sample, this clone was seen once. This chain joins TRBV5-6 and TRBJ1-5; perhaps TRBD1 as D (5 bases). This CDR3 comprises 14 residues. Deletions cut 0 bases from V and 5 bases from J, with 9 bases between. Germline CDR1 SGHDT, CDR2 YYEEEE. The CDR3 sequence is CASSLGQRYQPQHF. CDR3 sequence (DNA): TGTGCCAGCAGCTTGGGACAGCGCTATCAGCCCCAGCATTTT.

This clone has just a few counts. The gene calls are TRBV19 and TRBJ2-1, with D tentatively TRBD2 (5 bases). V shed 3 bases and J shed 9 bases, with 15 bases lying between them. CDR1 is LNHDA, CDR2 SQIVND, per germline (reference sequence). The CDR3 has 14 residues. CDR3: CASSIRLTGSEQFF. CDR3 bases: TGTGCCAGTAGTATTCGCCTAACGGGGAGTGAGCAGTTCTTC.

CDR3 nucleotide sequence: TGTGCCAGCAGCCAAGCCATTCAGGGGCCCCTTAGCTCCTATAATTCACCCCTCCACTTT. It translates to CASSQAIQGPLSSYNSPLHF. This chain uses TRBV4-2 with TRBJ1-6; TRBD1 is a possible D gene (6 bases). Between the trimmed V and J ends, which lost 1 base and 0 bases, there was a span of 19 bases. Per the germline V gene, CDR1 is LGHNA and CDR2 is YNFKEQ. The CDR3 extends over 20 amino acids.